The next 8 T cell receptor beta chains were all read from a single sample in a study of T cell changes during pregnancy in multiple sclerosis. TCRdb keeps only in-frame clones here, not all; method: immunoSEQ multiplex PCR. This sample has 32,000 or so clones, with roughly nine tenths found just once. Here the sequenced sample was CD4+ T cells from peripheral blood mononuclear cells, taken in the third trimester of pregnancy. These receptors all stem from a female donor in good health, enrolled as a control in a pregnancy study.

J is TRBJ2-7 and V is TRBV18; perhaps TRBD1 as D (6 bases). The germline V and J ends were trimmed by 3 bases and 12 bases, with 15 bases remaining between them. The CDR3 has 12 residues. The germline V gene has CDR1 KGHSH and CDR2 LQKENI. CDR3 sequence reads: CASSPRDIVLYF. The CDR3 DNA is TGTGCCAGCTCACCTCGGGACATCGTTCTGTACTTC.

This clone appeared a few times. The genes are TRBV5-6 and TRBJ1-1, with D possibly TRBD1 on 5 matching bases. The CDR3 is 17 residues long. CDR1 and CDR2 (germline): SGHDT, YYEEEE. Trimming took off 0 bases at V and 0 bases at J, with 15 bases between the two ends. CDR3 protein: CASSLVAFRVMNTEAFF. The CDR3 region has the DNA TGTGCCAGCAGCTTGGTTGCCTTCAGGGTCATGAACACTGAAGCTTTCTTT.

This clone was counted once. Other DNA sequences in this sample translate to the same CDR3. The chain couples TRBV28 to TRBJ1-6; no reliable D call. Trimming shortened V by 7 bases and J by 6 bases, and 7 bases separated the two germline ends. CDR1 MDHEN and CDR2 SYDVKM come from the germline V gene. This CDR3 is built from 12 residues. CDR3 loop: CASTRVNSPLHF. DNA for the CDR3: TGTGCCAGCACGAGGGTTAATTCACCCCTCCACTTT.

The V and J genes are TRBV15 and TRBJ1-1; D gene uncertain. V was pared by 0 bases and J by 4 bases, with 12 bases between. Germline CDR1 reads LNHNV; CDR2 reads YYDKDF (reference sequence). The CDR3 runs 15 residues. CDR3 nucleotide sequence: TGTGCCACCAGCAGAGATATCTTGGCAGGCACTGAAGCTTTCTTT. Its protein product is CATSRDILAGTEAFF. The variable domain in full, with the rest retrieved from reference TRBV15 and TRBJ1-1, is DAMVIQNPRYQVTQFGKPVTLSCSQTLNHNVMYWYQQKSSQAPKLLFHYYDKDFNNEADTPDNFQSRRPNTSFCFLDIRSPGLGDTAMYLCATSRDILAGTEAFFGQGTRLTVV.

This chain uses TRBV5-1 with TRBJ1-1, with no clear D. V dropped 0 bases and J dropped 0 bases, with 6 bases sitting between them. There are 14 residues in the CDR3. Germline CDR1 SGHRS, CDR2 YFSETQ. CDR3 protein: CASSLGPLNTEAFF. For the CDR3, the DNA is TGCGCCAGCAGCTTGGGGCCTTTGAACACTGAAGCTTTCTTT.

The chain uses TRBV28 and TRBJ2-7; 7 positions agree with TRBD1. Unmatched junction bases numbered 13, after V lost 5 bases and J lost 0 bases. Germline values: CDR1 MDHEN, CDR2 SYDVKM. This CDR3 region has 17 residues. CDR3 DNA: TGTGCCAGCAGTGAGGGACAGAGGGACCTCCTCTCCTACGAGCAGTACTTC. Residues: CASSEGQRDLLSYEQYF.

The CDR3 sequence is CASRTQGSYEQYF. In DNA form, the CDR3 reads TGTGCCAGCAGGACACAGGGTTCCTACGAGCAGTACTTC. The J gene is TRBJ2-7, the V gene TRBV7-2; a possible D gene is TRBD1 (6 bases). V lost 6 bases to trimming and J lost 1 base, with 10 bases between them. Germline V gene sequence: CDR1 SGHTA, CDR2 FQGNSA. The CDR3 contains 13 residues.

The chain combines TRBV6-5 with TRBJ2-3; TRBD2 agrees at 7 bases. The CDR3 spans 14 residues. V lost 8 bases and J lost 6; bases outside the gene matches: 11. Germline V gives CDR1 MNHEY, CDR2 SVGAGI. As DNA, the CDR3 is TGTGCCAGCGCTTATGCTAGCGGCAGGGATACGCAGTATTTT. It is translated as CASAYASGRDTQYF.